The entry that follows covers one T cell receptor (beta chain) sequence. Other DNA sequences in the sample encode the same CDR3. These data originate in a study of blood T cell repertoires in COVID-19. Study at large: The United States, Italy and Spain were the sources of the acute and convalescent COVID-19 samples.

The V segment lost 4 bases and the J segment 0 bases; nucleotides outside the gene matches: 9. The V gene's germline CDR1 is LNHDA and CDR2 SQIVND (reference sequence). This CDR3 spans 17 amino acids. Sequencing used immunoSEQ multiplex PCR; TCRdb keeps in-frame clones, though not all of them. This sample has about 68,000 clones; approximately 85% occur once, and the top ten carry roughly 23%. The sequencing sample was made of peripheral blood. The chain carries TRBV19 and TRBJ2-5; the match to TRBD2 covers 9 bases. The clonotype originates from a man aged 45-60 years with acute or convalescent COVID-19. DNA for the CDR3: TGTGCCAGTAGTAGGGGCGGTGCGGGGGGGTACCAAGAGACCCAGTACTTC. Translating it yields CASSRGGAGGYQETQYF.